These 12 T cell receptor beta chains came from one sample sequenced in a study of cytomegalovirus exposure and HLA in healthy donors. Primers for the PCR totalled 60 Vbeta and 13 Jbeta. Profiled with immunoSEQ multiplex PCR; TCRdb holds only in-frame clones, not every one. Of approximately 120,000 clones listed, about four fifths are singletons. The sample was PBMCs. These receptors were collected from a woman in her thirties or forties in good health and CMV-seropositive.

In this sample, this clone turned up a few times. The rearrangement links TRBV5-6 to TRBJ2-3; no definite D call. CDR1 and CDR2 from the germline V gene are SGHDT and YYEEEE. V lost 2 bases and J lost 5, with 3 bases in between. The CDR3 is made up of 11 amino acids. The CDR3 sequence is CASSFGDTQYF. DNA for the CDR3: TGTGCCAGCAGCTTCGGAGATACGCAGTATTTT. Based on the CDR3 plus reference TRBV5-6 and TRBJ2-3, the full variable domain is DAGVTQSPTHLIKTRGQQVTLRCSPKSGHDTVSWYQQALGQGPQFIFQYYEEEERQRGNFPDRFSGHQFPNYSSELNVNALLLGDSALYLCASSFGDTQYFGPGTRLTVL.

The CDR3 DNA reads TGTGCCAGCAGCTTTCGGACAGGGCCCTTCTCTGGAAACACCATATATTTT. Translation: CASSFRTGPFSGNTIYF. The chain links TRBV7-8 to TRBJ1-3, with 8 bases matching TRBD1. After removal of 3 bases from V and 0 bases from J, the junction contained 7 bases not matched to a gene. This CDR3 has 17 residues. Germline loops: CDR1 SGHVS, CDR2 FQNEAQ.

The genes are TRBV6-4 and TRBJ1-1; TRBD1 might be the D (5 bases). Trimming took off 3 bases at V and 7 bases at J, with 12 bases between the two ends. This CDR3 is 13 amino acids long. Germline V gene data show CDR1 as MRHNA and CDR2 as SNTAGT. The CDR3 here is CASSDGRGVEAFF. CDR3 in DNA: TGTGCCAGCAGTGATGGGAGGGGAGTTGAAGCTTTCTTT.

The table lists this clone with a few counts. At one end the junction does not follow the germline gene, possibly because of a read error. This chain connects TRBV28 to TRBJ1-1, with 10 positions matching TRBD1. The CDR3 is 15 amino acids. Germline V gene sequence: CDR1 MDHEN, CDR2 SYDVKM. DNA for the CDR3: TGTGCCAGCAGTATATGGACAGGGGGGCTGTCTGAAGCTTTCTTT. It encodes CASSIWTGGLSEAFF.

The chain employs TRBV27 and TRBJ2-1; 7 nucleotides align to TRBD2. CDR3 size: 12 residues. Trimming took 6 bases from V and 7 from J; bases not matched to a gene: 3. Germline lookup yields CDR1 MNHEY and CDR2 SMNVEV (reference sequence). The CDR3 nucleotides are TGTGCCAGCAGGACTAGCCTTAATGAGCAGTTCTTC. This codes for CASRTSLNEQFF.

The CDR3 sequence: CASSLQGGQETQYF. In DNA form, the CDR3 reads TGTGCCAGCAGCCTACAGGGGGGCCAAGAGACCCAGTACTTC. V is TRBV11-1 and J is TRBJ2-5, with 8 positions matching TRBD1. Trimming cost V 5 bases and J 1 base; bases outside gene matches: 3. Germline V gene sequence: CDR1 SGHAT, CDR2 FQDESV (reference sequence). This CDR3 is built from 14 residues. Drawing the rest from reference TRBV11-1 and TRBJ2-5, the complete variable domain is EAEVAQSPRYKITEKSQAVAFWCDPISGHATLYWYRQILGQGPELLVQFQDESVVDDSQLPKDRFSAERLKGVDSTLKIQPAELGDSAMYLCASSLQGGQETQYFGPGTRLLVL.

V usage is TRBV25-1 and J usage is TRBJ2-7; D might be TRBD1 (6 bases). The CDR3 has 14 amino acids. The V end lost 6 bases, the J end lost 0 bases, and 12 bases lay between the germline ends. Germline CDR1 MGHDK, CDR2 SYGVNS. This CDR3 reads CASSEQGTSYEQYF. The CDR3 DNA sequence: TGTGCCAGCAGCGAGCAGGGGACCTCCTACGAGCAGTACTTC.

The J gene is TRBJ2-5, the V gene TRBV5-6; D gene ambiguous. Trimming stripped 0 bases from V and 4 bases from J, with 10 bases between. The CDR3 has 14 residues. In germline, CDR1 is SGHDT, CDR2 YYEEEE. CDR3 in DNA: TGTGCCAGCAGCTTGGCGTACTCGGGAGAGACCCAGTACTTC. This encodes CASSLAYSGETQYF.

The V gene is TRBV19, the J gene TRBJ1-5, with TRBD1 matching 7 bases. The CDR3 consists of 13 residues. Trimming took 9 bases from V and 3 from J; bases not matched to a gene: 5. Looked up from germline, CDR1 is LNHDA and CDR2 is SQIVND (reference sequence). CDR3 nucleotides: TGTGCCAGCCGGGACAGCCACAATCAGCCCCAGCATTTT. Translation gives CASRDSHNQPQHF.

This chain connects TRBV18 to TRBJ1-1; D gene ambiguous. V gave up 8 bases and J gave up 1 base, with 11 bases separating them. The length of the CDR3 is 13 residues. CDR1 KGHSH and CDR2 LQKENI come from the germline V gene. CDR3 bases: TGTGCCAGCCAGGAGGACGGGAACACTGAAGCTTTCTTT. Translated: CASQEDGNTEAFF.

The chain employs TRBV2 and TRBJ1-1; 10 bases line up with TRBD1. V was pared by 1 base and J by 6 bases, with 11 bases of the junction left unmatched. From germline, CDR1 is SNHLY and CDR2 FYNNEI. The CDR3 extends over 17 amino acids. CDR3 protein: CASSEVSMGTGVSEAFF. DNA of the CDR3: TGTGCCAGCAGTGAAGTATCTATGGGGACAGGGGTGTCTGAAGCTTTCTTT.

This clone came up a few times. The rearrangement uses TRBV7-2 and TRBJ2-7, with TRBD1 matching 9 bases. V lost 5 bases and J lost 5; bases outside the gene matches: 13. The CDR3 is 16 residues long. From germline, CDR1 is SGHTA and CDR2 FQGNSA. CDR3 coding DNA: TGTGCCAGCAGCCTCAAAGTGGGACAGGGTACCCACGAGCAGTACTTC. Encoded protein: CASSLKVGQGTHEQYF.